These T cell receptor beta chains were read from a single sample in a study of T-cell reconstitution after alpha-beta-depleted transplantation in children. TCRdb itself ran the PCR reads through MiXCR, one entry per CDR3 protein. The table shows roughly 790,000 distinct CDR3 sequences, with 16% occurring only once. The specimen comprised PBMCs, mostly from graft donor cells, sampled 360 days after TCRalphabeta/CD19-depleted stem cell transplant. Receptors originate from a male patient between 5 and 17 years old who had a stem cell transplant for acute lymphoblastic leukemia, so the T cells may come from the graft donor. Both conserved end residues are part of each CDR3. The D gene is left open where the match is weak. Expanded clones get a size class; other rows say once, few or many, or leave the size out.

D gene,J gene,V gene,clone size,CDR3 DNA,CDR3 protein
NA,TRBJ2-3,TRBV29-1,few,TGCAGCGTGGAACAGGCGTCGGGCGCTACGCAGTATTTT,CSVEQASGATQYF
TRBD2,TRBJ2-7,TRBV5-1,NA,TGCGCCAGCAGCTCAACTAGCGGGAGTCCCAAGCAGTACTTC,CASSSTSGSPKQYF
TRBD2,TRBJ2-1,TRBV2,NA,TGTGCCAGCAGTGGACTAGCGGGATTCCCCCCCTCCTACAATGAGCAGTTCTTC,CASSGLAGFPPSYNEQFF
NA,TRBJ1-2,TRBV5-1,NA,TGCGCCAGCAGCCCGACAGCCTCTTATGGCTACACCTTC,CASSPTASYGYTF
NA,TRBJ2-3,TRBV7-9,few,TGTGCCAGCAGCTCCATCAACGGTCGAAGGAGCACAGATACGCAGTATTTT,CASSSINGRRSTDTQYF
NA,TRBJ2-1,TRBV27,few,TGTGCCAGCAGTCTCCGAACTCTAGCTGGAGGAAACAATGAGCAGTTCTTC,CASSLRTLAGGNNEQFF
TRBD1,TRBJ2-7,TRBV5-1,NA,TGCGCCTCACAGCCGGGACAGGGAACCAACGAGCAGTACTTC,CASQPGQGTNEQYF
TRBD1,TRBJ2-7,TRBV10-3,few,TGTGCCATCAGCCGGGGACAGGGCCACGAGCAGTACTTC,CAISRGQGHEQYF
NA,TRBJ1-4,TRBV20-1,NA,TGCAGTGCTAGAGTCGGGTACATGGCTAATGAAAAACTGTTTTTT,CSARVGYMANEKLFF
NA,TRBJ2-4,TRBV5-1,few,TGCGCCAGCAGCCGACTCCAGGGTGACGTACACATTCAGTACTTC,CASSRLQGDVHIQYF